This TCR beta chain was observed in a study of blood T cells in healthy people across ages. Study results and limitations: Nothing was known about donor CMV status, and this possibly confounded expanded clonotype changes.

CDR1 is LGHNA, CDR2 YNFKEQ, per germline. CDR3 length: 14 amino acids. V shed 6 bases and J shed 2 bases, with 13 bases lying between them. This clonotype was detected a few times. The target antigen is unknown. Extracted total RNA amounted to at least 5.5 micrograms for each sample. Primed by a sample-barcoded 5' primer and a J-beta primer mix, a second PCR proceeded for about 7 to 11 cycles. TCRdb itself ran the 5' RACE reads through MiXCR, one entry per CDR3 protein. The sample has approximately 1,700,000 distinct CDR3 sequences, about two fifths seen once. The chain carries TRBV4-2 and TRBJ2-5; D gene uncertain. Sequences were obtained from blood. The clonotype comes from a human donor in good health. The DNA for the CDR3 is TGTGCCAGCAGTTCAGGACCGTCTCAAGAGACCCAGTACTTC. Translating it yields CASSSGPSQETQYF.